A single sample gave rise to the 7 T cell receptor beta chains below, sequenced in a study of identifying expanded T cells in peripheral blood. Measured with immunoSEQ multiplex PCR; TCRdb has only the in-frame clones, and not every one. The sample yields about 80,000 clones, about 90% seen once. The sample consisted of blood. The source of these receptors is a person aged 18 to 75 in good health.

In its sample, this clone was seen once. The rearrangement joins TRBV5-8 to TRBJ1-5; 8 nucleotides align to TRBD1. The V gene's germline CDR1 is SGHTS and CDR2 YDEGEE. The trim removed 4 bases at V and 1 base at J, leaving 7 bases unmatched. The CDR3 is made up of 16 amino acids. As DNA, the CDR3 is TGTGCCAGCAGCCCGGGGGACAGGCCGAGCAATCAGCCCCAGCATTTT. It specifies CASSPGDRPSNQPQHF.

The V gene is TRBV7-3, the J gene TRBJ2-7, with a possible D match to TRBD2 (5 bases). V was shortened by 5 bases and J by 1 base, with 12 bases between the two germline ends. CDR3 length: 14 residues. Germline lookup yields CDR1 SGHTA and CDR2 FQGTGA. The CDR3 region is CASSPGLGSYEQYF. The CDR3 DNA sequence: TGTGCCAGCAGCCCCGGACTGGGATCCTACGAGCAGTACTTC. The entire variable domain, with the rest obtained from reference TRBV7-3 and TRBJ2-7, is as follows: GAGVSQTPSNKVTEKGKYVELRCDPISGHTALYWYRQSLGQGPEFLIYFQGTGAADDSGLPNDRFFAVRPEGSVSTLKIQRTERGDSAVYLCASSPGLGSYEQYFGPGTRLTVT.

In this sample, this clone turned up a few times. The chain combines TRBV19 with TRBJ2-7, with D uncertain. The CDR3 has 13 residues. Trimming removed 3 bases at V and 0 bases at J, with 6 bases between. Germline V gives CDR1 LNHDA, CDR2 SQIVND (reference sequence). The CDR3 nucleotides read TGTGCCAGTAGTATCGCGTACTCCTACGAGCAGTACTTC. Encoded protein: CASSIAYSYEQYF.

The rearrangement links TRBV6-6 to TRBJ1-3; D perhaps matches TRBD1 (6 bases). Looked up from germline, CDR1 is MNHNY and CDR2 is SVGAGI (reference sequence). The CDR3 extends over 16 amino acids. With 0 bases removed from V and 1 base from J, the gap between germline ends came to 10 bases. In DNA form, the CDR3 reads TGTGCCAGCAGTTACTCGACAGGCGCGTCTGGAAACACCATATATTTT. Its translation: CASSYSTGASGNTIYF.

The CDR3 is CASTEGSEAFF. CDR3 bases: TGTGCCAGCACCGAAGGATCTGAAGCTTTCTTT. The gene calls are TRBV5-5 and TRBJ1-1; D is unresolved. This CDR3 is built from 11 residues. The germline V and J ends were trimmed by 6 bases and 6 bases, with 9 bases remaining between them. Per the germline V gene, CDR1 is SGHKS and CDR2 is YYEKEE (reference sequence). Supplemented by reference TRBV5-5 and TRBJ1-1, the full variable domain reads DAGVTQSPTHLIKTRGQQVTLRCSPISGHKSVSWYQQVLGQGPQFIFQYYEKEERGRGNFPDRFSARQFPNYSSELNVNALLLGDSALYLCASTEGSEAFFGQGTRLTVV.

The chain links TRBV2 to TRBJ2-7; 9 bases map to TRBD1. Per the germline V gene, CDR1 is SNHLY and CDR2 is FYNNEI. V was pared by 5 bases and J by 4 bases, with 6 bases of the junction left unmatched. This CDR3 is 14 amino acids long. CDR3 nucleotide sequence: TGTGCCAGCAGTTCCGAGACAGGGGGGTACGAGCAGTACTTC. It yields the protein CASSSETGGYEQYF. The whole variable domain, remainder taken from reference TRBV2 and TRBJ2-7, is EPEVTQTPSHQVTQMGQEVILRCVPISNHLYFYWYRQILGQKVEFLVSFYNNEISEKSEIFDDQFSVERPDGSNFTLKIRSTKLEDSAMYFCASSSETGGYEQYFGPGTRLTVT.

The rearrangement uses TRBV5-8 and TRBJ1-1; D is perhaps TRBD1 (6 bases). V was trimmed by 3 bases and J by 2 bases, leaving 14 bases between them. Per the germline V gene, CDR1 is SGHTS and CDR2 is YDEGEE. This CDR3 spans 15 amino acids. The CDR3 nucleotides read TGTGCCAGCAGCTGGGTCAGGGGATCAAACACTGAAGCTTTCTTT. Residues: CASSWVRGSNTEAFF.